This TCR beta chain comes out of a study of T cell responses to AZD1222 COVID-19 vaccine. The study, taken as a whole, reports: A reported finding is that nearly half of spike-specific TCRs target unmutated variant regions. Spike-wide vaccine-associated CD4 TCRs dominated at 160-218 and 743-854. Just a handful of AZD1222 recipients were seropositive at baseline. All repertoire sampling was performed exclusively after the peak T cell response.

Germline loops: CDR1 KGHSH, CDR2 LQKENI. The CDR3 has 15 amino acids. The germline V and J ends were trimmed by 3 bases and 8 bases, with 17 bases remaining between them. Comments on this clone: Its antigen is not known.

TCRdb keeps only in-frame clones here, not all; method: immunoSEQ multiplex PCR. The repertoire consists of fewer than 150,000 clones, with around 90% occurring once and the leading ten covering around 5.3%. The V call is TRBV18, the J call TRBJ2-4; no reliable D call. The clonotype comes from an adult who received the AZD1222 COVID-19 vaccine. The sequences come from peripheral blood, collected 28 days after the second AZD1222 dose. This chain's CDR3 is CASSPRAVGGYIQYF. The CDR3 nucleotides are TGTGCCAGCTCACCCCGGGCGGTGGGTGGGTACATTCAGTACTTC.